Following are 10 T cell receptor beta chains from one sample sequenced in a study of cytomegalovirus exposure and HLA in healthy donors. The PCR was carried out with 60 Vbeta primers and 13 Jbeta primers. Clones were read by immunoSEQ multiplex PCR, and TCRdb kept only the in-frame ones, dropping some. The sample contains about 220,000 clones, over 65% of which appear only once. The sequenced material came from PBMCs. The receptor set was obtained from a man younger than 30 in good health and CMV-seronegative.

The CDR3 loop reads CASSLIPSGSPYEQYF. For the CDR3, the DNA is TGTGCCAGCAGCTTAATACCTAGCGGGAGTCCCTACGAGCAGTACTTC. The chain joins TRBV7-3 to TRBJ2-7; 10 bases line up with TRBD2. V lost 1 base to trimming and J lost 2 bases; unmatched junction nucleotides: 5. The CDR3 totals 16 residues. CDR1 is SGHTA, CDR2 FQGTGA, per germline.

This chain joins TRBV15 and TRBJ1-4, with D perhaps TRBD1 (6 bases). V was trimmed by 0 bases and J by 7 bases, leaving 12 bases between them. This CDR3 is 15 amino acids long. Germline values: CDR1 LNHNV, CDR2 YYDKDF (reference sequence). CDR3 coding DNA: TGTGCCACCAGCAGAGATCAACAGGGAGCTGAAAAACTGTTTTTT. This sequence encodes CATSRDQQGAEKLFF.

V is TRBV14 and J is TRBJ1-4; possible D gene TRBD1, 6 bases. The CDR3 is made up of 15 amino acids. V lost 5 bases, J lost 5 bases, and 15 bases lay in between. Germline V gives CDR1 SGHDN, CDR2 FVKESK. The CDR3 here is CASSLRTADNEKLFF. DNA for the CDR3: TGTGCCAGCAGCTTAAGGACAGCTGACAATGAAAAACTGTTTTTT.

The CDR3 coding sequence is TGCGCCAGCAGCTTGATCAGGGAAGAGACCCAGTACTTC. Translating it yields CASSLIREETQYF. The gene calls are TRBV5-1 and TRBJ2-5; D possibly corresponds to TRBD1 (5 bases). The V gene lost 1 base and the J gene lost 3 bases, with 7 bases spanning the gap. From germline, CDR1 is SGHRS and CDR2 YFSETQ. The CDR3 length is 13 residues.

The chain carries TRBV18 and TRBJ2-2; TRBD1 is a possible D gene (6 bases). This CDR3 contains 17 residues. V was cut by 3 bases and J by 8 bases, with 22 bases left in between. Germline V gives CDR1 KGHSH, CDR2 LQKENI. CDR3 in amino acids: CASSPIQFRYREGELFF. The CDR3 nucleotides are TGTGCCAGCTCACCCATCCAATTCCGATACAGGGAAGGGGAGCTGTTTTTT.

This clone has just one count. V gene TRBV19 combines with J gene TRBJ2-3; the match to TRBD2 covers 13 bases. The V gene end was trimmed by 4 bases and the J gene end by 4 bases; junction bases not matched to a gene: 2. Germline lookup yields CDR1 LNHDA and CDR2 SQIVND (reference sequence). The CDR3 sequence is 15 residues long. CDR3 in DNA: TGTGCCAGTAGTACCGGACTAGCGGGAGCAGATACGCAGTATTTT. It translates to CASSTGLAGADTQYF.

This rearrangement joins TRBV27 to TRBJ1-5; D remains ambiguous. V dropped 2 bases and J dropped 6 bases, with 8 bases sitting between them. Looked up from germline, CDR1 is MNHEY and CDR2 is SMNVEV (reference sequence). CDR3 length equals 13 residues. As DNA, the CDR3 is TGTGCCAGCAGTTTAAGTGGAGGTCAGCCCCAGCATTTT. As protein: CASSLSGGQPQHF.

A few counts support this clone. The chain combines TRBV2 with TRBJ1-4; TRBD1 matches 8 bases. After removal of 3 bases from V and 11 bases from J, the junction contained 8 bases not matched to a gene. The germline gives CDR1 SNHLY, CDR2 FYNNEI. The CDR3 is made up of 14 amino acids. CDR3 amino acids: CASSDGTGGEKLFF. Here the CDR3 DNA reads TGTGCCAGCAGTGATGGGACAGGAGGGGAGAAACTGTTTTTT.

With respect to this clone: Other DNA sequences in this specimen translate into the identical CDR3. Here the CDR3 reads CASSPGQGAYEQYF. DNA for the CDR3: TGCGCCAGCAGTCCGGGACAGGGGGCCTACGAGCAGTACTTC. This sequence joins TRBV5-1 and TRBJ2-7, with TRBD1 matching over 11 bases. The V segment lost 5 bases and the J segment 2 bases; nucleotides outside the gene matches: 3. Germline CDR1 SGHRS, CDR2 YFSETQ. The CDR3 loop spans 14 amino acids.

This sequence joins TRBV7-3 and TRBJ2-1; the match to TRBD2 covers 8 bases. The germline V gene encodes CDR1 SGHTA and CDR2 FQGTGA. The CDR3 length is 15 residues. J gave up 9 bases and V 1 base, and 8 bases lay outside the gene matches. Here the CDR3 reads CASSLNSGSLGEQFF. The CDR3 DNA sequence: TGTGCCAGCAGCTTAAACAGCGGGAGTCTCGGTGAGCAGTTCTTC.